Each of the 12 T cell receptor beta chains below was sequenced from the same sample in a study of blood T cells in healthy people across ages. Sample-barcoded 5' priming and a J-beta primer mix drove a second PCR of 7 to 11 cycles. TCRdb used MiXCR to reprocess the 5' RACE reads, holding one entry per CDR3 protein. The sample carries about 670,000 distinct CDR3 sequences, about 51% recorded once. The sequenced material came from blood. These receptor sequences come from a woman at least 80 years old in good health.

In its sample, this clonotype was seen many times. The rearrangement joins TRBV7-9 to TRBJ1-5; 9 positions match TRBD1. The CDR3 contains 14 residues. V lost 10 bases and J lost 4; bases outside the gene matches: 8. CDR1 is SEHNR, CDR2 FQNEAQ, per germline (reference sequence). The CDR3 region has the DNA TGTGCCACCACGACCGGACAGGGGAATCAGCCCCAGCATTTT. This codes for CATTTGQGNQPQHF.

With respect to this clonotype: This sequence may be a read error, since a much larger clone differs from it by one base. The gene calls are TRBV2 and TRBJ2-1; no definite D call. The CDR3 length is 10 residues. V was pared by 5 bases and J by 9 bases, with 5 bases between. The germline V gene encodes CDR1 SNHLY and CDR2 FYNNEI. CDR3 DNA sequence: TGTGCCAGCAGTAGGCGTGAGCAGTTCTTC. This sequence encodes CASSRREQFF.

The rearrangement joins TRBV20-1 to TRBJ1-1, with unresolved D. The CDR3 spans 14 residues. V dropped 5 bases and J dropped 0 bases, with 13 bases sitting between them. Germline CDR1 DFQATT, CDR2 SNEGSKA (reference sequence). The CDR3 DNA follows: TGCAGTGCTCGCGACCGGAGGGTGAACACTGAAGCTTTCTTT. Its translation is CSARDRRVNTEAFF.

The chain is built from TRBV20-1 and TRBJ1-5, with TRBD1 as a possible D gene (5 bases). Germline V gene data show CDR1 as DFQATT and CDR2 as SNEGSKA (reference sequence). The CDR3 covers 13 residues. Deletions cut 0 bases from V and 9 bases from J, with 12 bases between. The CDR3: CSARERGARPQHF. The CDR3 coding sequence is TGCAGTGCTAGAGAAAGGGGAGCTCGGCCCCAGCATTTT.

This clonotype was picked up a small number of times. A read error may be the cause here, since a much bigger clone is one base away. The gene calls are TRBV12-3 or TRBV12-4 and TRBJ2-1, with D tentatively TRBD1 (7 bases). V shed 6 bases and J shed 12 bases, with 15 bases lying between them. CDR3 length equals 12 residues. The DNA for the CDR3 is TGTGCCAGCAGGTTCCCAGGGGGAGGGCAGTTCTTC. Protein sequence: CASRFPGGGQFF.

The chain joins TRBV10-1 to TRBJ2-5; a weak D match, TRBD1 (6 bases). The V end was cut by 2 bases, the J end by 4 bases, with 11 bases between. The CDR3 covers 14 residues. The germline V gene has CDR1 WNHNN and CDR2 SYGVQD (reference sequence). CDR3 bases: TGCGCCAGCAGTGAGGCTGGCAGGGGAGAGACCCAGTACTTC. The encoded protein is CASSEAGRGETQYF.

The chain employs TRBV3-1 and TRBJ1-6; D ambiguous. V dropped 1 base and J dropped 10 bases, with 11 bases sitting between them. The CDR3 extends over 14 amino acids. Germline loops: CDR1 LGHDT, CDR2 YNNKEL (reference sequence). CDR3 residues: CASSQAGHRSPLHF. Written as DNA, the CDR3 is TGTGCCAGCAGCCAAGCCGGGCATCGATCACCCCTCCACTTT.

This clonotype turned up a few times. The chain is built from TRBV12-3 or TRBV12-4 and TRBJ2-2, with TRBD2 identical over 9 bases. The ends lost 1 base at V and 4 bases at J; junction bases unmatched: 4. This CDR3 has 16 residues. CDR3 loop: CASSLGISGSTGELFF. CDR3 DNA: TGTGCCAGCAGTTTAGGAATTAGCGGGAGCACCGGGGAGCTGTTTTTT.

V is TRBV5-1 and J is TRBJ1-1; D uncertain. This CDR3 has 13 amino acids. V dropped 4 bases and J dropped 7 bases, with 14 bases sitting between them. CDR1 and CDR2 (germline): SGHRS, YFSETQ. CDR3 DNA: TGCGCCAGCAGCGGTGACGGGAACTATGAAGCTTTCTTT. It yields the protein CASSGDGNYEAFF.

CDR3 in DNA: TGCAGTGCTAGATCGGGGAAAGGGACGGGGGATGGCTACACCTTC. Residues: CSARSGKGTGDGYTF. The J gene is TRBJ1-2, the V gene TRBV20-1; D perhaps matches TRBD1 (5 bases). V dropped 2 bases and J dropped 6 bases, with 19 bases sitting between them. The CDR3 runs 15 residues. Germline V gene data show CDR1 as DFQATT and CDR2 as SNEGSKA (reference sequence).

This chain links TRBV12-3 or TRBV12-4 with TRBJ2-3, with a weak D call TRBD1 (5 bases). The CDR3 contains 14 residues. Trimming removed 6 bases from V and 3 bases from J, with 13 bases in between. The CDR3 DNA reads TGTGCCAGCAGCGACAGCTTCGAAACAGATACGCAGTATTTT. Its protein product is CASSDSFETDTQYF.

To note about this clonotype: Just one base apart from a much larger clone, this may be a read error. V and J are TRBV24-1 and TRBJ2-1; the D is unclear. Trimming removed 4 bases at V and 12 bases at J, with 15 bases between. The CDR3 runs 13 residues. Germline CDR1 is KGHDR and CDR2 is SFDVKD. In DNA form, the CDR3 reads TGTGCCACCAGTGACCCCCCGCTCAGTGGGCAGTTCTTC. Translating gives CATSDPPLSGQFF.